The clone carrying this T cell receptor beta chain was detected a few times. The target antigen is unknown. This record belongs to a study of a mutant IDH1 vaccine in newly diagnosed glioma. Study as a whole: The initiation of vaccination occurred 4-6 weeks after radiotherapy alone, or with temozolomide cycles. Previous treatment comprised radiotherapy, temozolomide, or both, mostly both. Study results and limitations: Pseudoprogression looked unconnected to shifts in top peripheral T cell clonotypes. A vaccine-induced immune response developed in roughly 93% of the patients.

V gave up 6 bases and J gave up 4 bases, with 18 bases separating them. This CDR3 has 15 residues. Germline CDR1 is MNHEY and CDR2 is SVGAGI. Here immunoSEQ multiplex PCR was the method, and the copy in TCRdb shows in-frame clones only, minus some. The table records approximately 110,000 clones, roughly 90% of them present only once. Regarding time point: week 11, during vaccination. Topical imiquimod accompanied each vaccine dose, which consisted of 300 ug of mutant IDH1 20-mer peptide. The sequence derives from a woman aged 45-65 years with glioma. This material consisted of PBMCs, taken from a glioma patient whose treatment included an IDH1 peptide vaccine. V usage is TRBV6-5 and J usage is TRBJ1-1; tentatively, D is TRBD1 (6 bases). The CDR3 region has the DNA TGTGCCAGCAGCTTACAGGGACGGGTTATCACTGAAGCTTTCTTT. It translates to CASSLQGRVITEAFF.